The clone carrying this TCR delta chain was seen only a few times. A far larger clone is a single base away, which makes a read error likely. Other nucleotide sequences in the sample specify the same CDR3. This entry comes from a study of γδ T cells in repeated Plasmodium falciparum infection. Study overall: Malaria-naive adults were infected with P. falciparum NF54 four times over around 600 days.

Sequencing covered both gamma and delta TCR chains per sample. TCRdb redid clone calling on the multiplex PCR reads using CATT. Of roughly 90,000 delta-chain clones listed, 0.75% to 1% were seen once; the top ten hold around a tenth. Gammadelta T cells were flow-sorted from PBMC into Vgamma9/Vdelta2+ and Vdelta2-negative populations for bulk analysis. CDR3 length: 16 amino acids. The V gene's germline CDR1 is GEAIGNYY and CDR2 EKD. The V gene is given as TRDV2, and no J gene call is available. This TCR was recovered from a pool of human donors (malaria-infected and uninfected, not separated). What was sequenced was gamma-delta T cells from blood. CDR3 loop: CACDRAYAPSTDKLIF. CDR3 DNA: TGTGCCTGTGACAGGGCCTACGCCCCATCCACCGATAAACTCATCTTC.